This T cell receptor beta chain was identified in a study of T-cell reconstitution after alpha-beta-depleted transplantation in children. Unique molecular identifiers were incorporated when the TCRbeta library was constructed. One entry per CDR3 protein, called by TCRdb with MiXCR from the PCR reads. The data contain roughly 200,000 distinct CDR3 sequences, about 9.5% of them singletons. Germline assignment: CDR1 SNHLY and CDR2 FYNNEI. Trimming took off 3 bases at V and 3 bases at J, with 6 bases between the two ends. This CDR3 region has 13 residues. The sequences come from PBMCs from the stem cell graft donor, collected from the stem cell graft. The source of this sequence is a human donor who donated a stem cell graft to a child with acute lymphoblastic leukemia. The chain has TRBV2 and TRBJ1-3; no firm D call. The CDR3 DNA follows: TGTGCCAGCAGTGAGGCATATGGAAACACCATATATTTT. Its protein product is CASSEAYGNTIYF.